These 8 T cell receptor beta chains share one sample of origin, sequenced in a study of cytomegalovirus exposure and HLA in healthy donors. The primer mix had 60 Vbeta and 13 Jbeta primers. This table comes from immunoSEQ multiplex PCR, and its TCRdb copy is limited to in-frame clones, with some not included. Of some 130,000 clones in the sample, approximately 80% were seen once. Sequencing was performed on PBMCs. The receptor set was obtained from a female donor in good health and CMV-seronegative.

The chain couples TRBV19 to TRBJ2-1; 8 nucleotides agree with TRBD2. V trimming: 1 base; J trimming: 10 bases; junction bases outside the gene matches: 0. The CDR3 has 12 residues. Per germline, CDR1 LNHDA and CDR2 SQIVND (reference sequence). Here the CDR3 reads CASSIAGGEQFF. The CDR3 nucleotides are TGTGCCAGTAGTATAGCGGGAGGGGAGCAGTTCTTC.

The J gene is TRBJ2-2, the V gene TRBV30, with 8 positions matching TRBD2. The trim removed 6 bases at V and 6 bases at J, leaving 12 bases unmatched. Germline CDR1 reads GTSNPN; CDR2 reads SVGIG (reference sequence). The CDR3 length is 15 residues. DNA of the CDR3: TGTGCCTGCCGCTGGACTAGCACGAGTCCCGGGGAGCTGTTTTTT. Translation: CACRWTSTSPGELFF.

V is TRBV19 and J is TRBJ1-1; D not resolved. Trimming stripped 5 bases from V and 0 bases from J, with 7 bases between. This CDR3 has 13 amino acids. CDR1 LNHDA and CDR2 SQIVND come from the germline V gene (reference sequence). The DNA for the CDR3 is TGTGCCAGTAGTCACGACATGAACACTGAAGCTTTCTTT. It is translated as CASSHDMNTEAFF.

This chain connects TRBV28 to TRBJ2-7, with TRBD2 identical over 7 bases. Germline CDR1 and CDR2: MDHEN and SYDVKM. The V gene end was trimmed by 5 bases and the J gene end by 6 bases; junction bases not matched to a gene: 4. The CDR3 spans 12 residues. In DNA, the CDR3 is TGTGCCAGCAGTACCGGGACTATCGAGCAGTACTTC. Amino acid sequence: CASSTGTIEQYF.

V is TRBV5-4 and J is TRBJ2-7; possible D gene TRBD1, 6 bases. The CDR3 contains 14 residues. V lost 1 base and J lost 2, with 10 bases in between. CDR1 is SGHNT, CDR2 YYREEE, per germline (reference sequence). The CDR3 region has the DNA TGTGCCAGCAGCTTGCGGACAGATCCCTACGAGCAGTACTTC. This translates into CASSLRTDPYEQYF.

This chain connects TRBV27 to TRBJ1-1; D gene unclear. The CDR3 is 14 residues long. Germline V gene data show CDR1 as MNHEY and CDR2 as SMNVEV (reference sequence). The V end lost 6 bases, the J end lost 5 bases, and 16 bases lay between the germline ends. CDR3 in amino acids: CASSYIEGTTEAFF. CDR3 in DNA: TGTGCCAGCAGCTACATCGAGGGAACAACTGAAGCTTTCTTT.

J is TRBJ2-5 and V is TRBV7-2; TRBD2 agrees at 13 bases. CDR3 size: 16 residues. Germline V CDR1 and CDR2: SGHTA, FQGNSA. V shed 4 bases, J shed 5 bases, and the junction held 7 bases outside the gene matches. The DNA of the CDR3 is TGTGCCAGCAGCTCTAGACTAGCGGGAGGTGAGGAGACCCAGTACTTC. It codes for CASSSRLAGGEETQYF.

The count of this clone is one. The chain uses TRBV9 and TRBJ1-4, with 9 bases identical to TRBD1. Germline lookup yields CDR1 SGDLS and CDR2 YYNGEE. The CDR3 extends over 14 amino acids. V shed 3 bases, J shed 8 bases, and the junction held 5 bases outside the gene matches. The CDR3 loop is CASSAGQGREKLFF. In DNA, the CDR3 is TGTGCCAGCAGCGCGGGACAGGGTCGCGAAAAACTGTTTTTT.